This TCR beta chain was sequenced during a study of cytomegalovirus exposure and HLA in healthy donors. At the level of the study: From about 170 million T cells, an earlier analysis saw approximately 110 million unique TCR beta sequences.

Donors were nominally healthy when sampled, though unrecorded immune exposures were likely. General study points: Researchers catalogued under 200 TCR beta chains as cytomegalovirus-associated.

A note on this clone: Its specificity is unknown. Additional DNA sequences in this sample encode the identical CDR3.

The V gene's germline CDR1 is SGHRS and CDR2 YFSETQ. This CDR3 is built from 14 residues. V lost 0 bases to trimming and J lost 2 bases, with 9 bases between them. It was with 60 Vbeta and 13 Jbeta primers that the PCR ran. Sequenced by immunoSEQ multiplex PCR; TCRdb stores in-frame clones only, minus some. The table shows 150,000 to 200,000 clones, with 70% to 90% occurring only once. The source material was PBMCs. This clonotype was obtained from a woman between 18 and 30 years old in good health and CMV-seronegative. The gene calls are TRBV5-1 and TRBJ2-7; TRBD1 might be the D (5 bases). The CDR3 DNA follows: TGCGCCAGCAGCTTGGGCCAGGGCCCCTACGAGCAGTACTTC. Protein sequence: CASSLGQGPYEQYF.